The 14 T cell receptor beta chains in this list originate from one sample, sequenced in a study of vaccination and CD4 T cells after COVID-19. Sequenced with the Oncomine TCR Beta short-read assay was DNA taken from cultured CD4+ T cells. A single record per CDR3 protein comes from TCRdb applying MiXCR to the PCR reads. The sample shows 20,000 to 25,000 distinct CDR3 sequences, 46% of them seen only once. Noted time point: late sampling 161 to 241 days after vaccination in a few convalescent patients. The treatment was: roughly 10-day PBMC culture with coronavirus spike peptide pools or control peptides (ViraFEST assay). These TCRs are of unknown antigen specificity. The sample consisted of CD4+ T cells from blood, cultured in vitro, taken about 7 months after SARS-CoV-2 vaccination. The receptors derive from a human donor who had recovered from COVID-19.

This clonotype rates as medium-sized. The chain couples TRBV24-1 to TRBJ1-1; D remains ambiguous. V was cut by 9 bases and J by 1 base, with 11 bases left in between. CDR3 size: 13 residues. Germline-derived CDR1 and CDR2 are KGHDR and SFDVKD. The CDR3 is CATSHQANTEAFF. The CDR3, as DNA: TGTGCCACCTCACATCAGGCGAACACTGAAGCTTTCTTT.

V is TRBV15 and J is TRBJ1-6; no reliable D call. CDR3 length equals 13 residues. Between the trimmed V and J ends, which lost 1 base and 7 bases, there was a span of 5 bases. Germline CDR1 LNHNV, CDR2 YYDKDF (reference sequence). The CDR3 protein is CATSRATNSPLHF. The CDR3 DNA sequence: TGTGCCACCAGCAGAGCTACCAATTCACCCCTCCACTTT.

This clonotype was seen a handful of times. This chain links TRBV10-3 with TRBJ2-7; TRBD2 matches 8 bases. The CDR3 is 15 amino acids. Per germline, CDR1 ENHRY and CDR2 SYGVKD. Trimming cost V 3 bases and J 4 bases; bases outside gene matches: 8. CDR3 residues: CAISDRREGSYEQYF. CDR3 DNA sequence: TGTGCCATCAGTGATCGACGGGAGGGCTCGTACGAGCAGTACTTC.

This clonotype was counted once. The rearrangement uses TRBV11-3 and TRBJ2-1; 8 bases agree with TRBD1. In germline, CDR1 is SGHNT, CDR2 YENEEA. This CDR3 is 15 amino acids long. V lost 0 bases to trimming and J lost 4 bases; unmatched junction nucleotides: 2. The CDR3 region has the DNA TGTGCCAGCAGCTTAGAAGGACAGGGTTACAATGAGCAGTTCTTC. Translation: CASSLEGQGYNEQFF.

The chain uses TRBV28 and TRBJ2-7; TRBD2 matches at 8 bases. CDR1 and CDR2 (germline): MDHEN, SYDVKM. J lost 2 bases, V lost 7 bases, and 10 bases had no gene match. This CDR3 spans 15 amino acids. CDR3 nucleotide sequence: TGTGCCAGCATTCAACCGGGGGGGACAACCTACGAGCAGTACTTC. Translated: CASIQPGGTTYEQYF.

The V call is TRBV20-1, the J call TRBJ2-7, with D possibly TRBD1 on 5 matching bases. The CDR3 length is 15 residues. In germline, CDR1 is DFQATT, CDR2 SNEGSKA (reference sequence). V lost 5 bases and J 0 bases, leaving 17 bases between the germline ends. CDR3 loop: CSARLNADSSYEQYF. The DNA for the CDR3 is TGCAGTGCTCGGCTAAATGCAGACAGCTCCTACGAGCAGTACTTC.

J is TRBJ2-7 and V is TRBV20-1, with 12 bases that match TRBD1. Germline V gives CDR1 DFQATT, CDR2 SNEGSKA (reference sequence). The CDR3 extends over 15 amino acids. The V gene end was trimmed by 1 base and the J gene end by 6 bases; junction bases not matched to a gene: 7. The CDR3 region is CSARVRDRGLGEQYF. The DNA of the CDR3 is TGCAGTGCTAGAGTTCGGGACAGGGGGCTAGGCGAGCAGTACTTC.

This clonotype was detected only a few times. The rearrangement uses TRBV11-1 and TRBJ2-3; no clear D gene. Germline CDR1 and CDR2: SGHAT and FQDESV (reference sequence). The V end lost 5 bases, the J end lost 1 base, and 13 bases lay between the germline ends. The CDR3 spans 15 residues. CDR3 in DNA: TGTGCCAGCAGCGTACCATCTCTCGGCACAGATACGCAGTATTTT. As protein: CASSVPSLGTDTQYF.

This clonotype has just a few counts. This chain uses TRBV6-1 with TRBJ1-2; no clear D. The germline V and J ends were trimmed by 1 base and 3 bases, with 6 bases remaining between them. The germline CDR1 and CDR2 sequences are MNHNS and SASEGT. The length of the CDR3 is 13 residues. The CDR3 here is CASSEVGYYGYTF. In DNA, the CDR3 is TGTGCCAGCAGTGAAGTAGGGTACTATGGCTACACCTTC.

The V gene is TRBV20-1, the J gene TRBJ1-5; no definite D call. The CDR3 sequence is 14 residues long. V was trimmed by 6 bases and J by 1 base, leaving 13 bases between them. Per germline, CDR1 DFQATT and CDR2 SNEGSKA (reference sequence). The CDR3 loop reads CSALAVASNQPQHF. CDR3 DNA sequence: TGCAGTGCCCTCGCCGTGGCGAGCAATCAGCCCCAGCATTTT.

V and J are TRBV6-1 and TRBJ1-1; D unclear. CDR3 length: 11 amino acids. V lost 8 bases, J lost 8 bases, and 12 bases lay in between. The germline V gene has CDR1 MNHNS and CDR2 SASEGT. CDR3: CASGPIGEAFF. The CDR3 region has the DNA TGTGCCAGCGGCCCCATCGGCGAAGCTTTCTTT.

There are a few counts of this clonotype. This chain uses TRBV6-5 with TRBJ1-2, with D perhaps TRBD1 (6 bases). This CDR3 spans 17 amino acids. Trimming removed 2 bases from V and 4 bases from J, with 20 bases in between. Germline CDR1 reads MNHEY; CDR2 reads SVGAGI. The CDR3 DNA reads as TGTGCCAGCAGTTACCCACCCGAGACGATAGGGGGCTATGGCTACACCTTC. This sequence encodes CASSYPPETIGGYGYTF.

The rearrangement links TRBV24-1 to TRBJ1-1, with TRBD1 matching 11 bases. CDR3 length: 15 residues. The V segment lost 4 bases and the J segment 4 bases; nucleotides outside the gene matches: 4. The germline CDR1 and CDR2 sequences are KGHDR and SFDVKD. The CDR3 spells CATSDPGQGATEAFF. DNA for the CDR3: TGTGCCACCAGTGACCCTGGACAGGGGGCCACTGAAGCTTTCTTT.

This clonotype was observed a few times. The V call is TRBV7-3, the J call TRBJ2-1; 7 positions match TRBD2. CDR3 length equals 16 residues. The V gene end was trimmed by 6 bases and the J gene end by 3 bases; junction bases not matched to a gene: 11. From germline, CDR1 is SGHTA and CDR2 FQGTGA. The CDR3 reads CASSRGLDWGYNEQFF. The CDR3 nucleotides read TGTGCCAGCAGTCGCGGACTAGACTGGGGCTACAATGAGCAGTTCTTC.